This is a list of T cell receptor beta chains from one sample in a study of cytomegalovirus exposure and HLA in healthy donors. Generated by immunoSEQ multiplex PCR, the TCRdb table keeps only in-frame clones and is missing some. The sample has around 100,000 clones; approximately 67% are singletons. The specimen sequenced was PBMCs. The receptors here all came from a young man in good health and CMV-seropositive. Each CDR3 is given with its conserved first and last residue. Fields, in order: CDR3 protein, CDR3 DNA, J gene, V gene, D gene, clone size. D genes are given only for firm matches. Clone size appears in some rows only: once, few, many, or a class for an expanded clone.

CDR3: CASKTGALNQPQHF
DNA: TGTGCCAGCAAGACAGGGGCCCTCAATCAGCCCCAGCATTTT
J: TRBJ1-5
V: TRBV28
D: TRBD1
size: .

CDR3: CASSVGQGAGNEQFF
DNA: TGTGCCAGCAGCGTAGGCCAGGGGGCGGGCAATGAGCAGTTCTTC
J: TRBJ2-1
V: TRBV9
D: TRBD1
size: .

CDR3: CASSLDRNTEAFF
DNA: TGTGCCAGCAGTTTGGACAGGAACACTGAAGCTTTCTTT
J: TRBJ1-1
V: TRBV28
D: .
size: .

CDR3: CASSEGTGGADGYTF
DNA: TGTGCCAGCAGTGAAGGGACAGGGGGCGCGGATGGCTACACCTTC
J: TRBJ1-2
V: TRBV6-1
D: TRBD1
size: .

CDR3: CASSLWAKKNTEAFF
DNA: TGTGCCAGCAGTTTATGGGCCAAGAAGAACACTGAAGCTTTCTTT
J: TRBJ1-1
V: TRBV28
D: .
size: once

CDR3: CASSLTSGGSSYNEQFF
DNA: TGCGCCAGCAGCCTGACTAGCGGGGGGAGCTCCTACAATGAGCAGTTCTTC
J: TRBJ2-1
V: TRBV5-1
D: TRBD2
size: .

CDR3: CASSEAGGLAEAFF
DNA: TGTGCCAGCAGCGAGGCAGGAGGTTTAGCTGAAGCTTTCTTT
J: TRBJ1-1
V: TRBV5-6
D: .
size: few

CDR3: CASRWTGPNSPLHF
DNA: TGTGCCAGCAGATGGACAGGACCTAATTCACCCCTCCACTTT
J: TRBJ1-6
V: TRBV6-1
D: TRBD1
size: .

CDR3: CASSPSSDTQYF
DNA: TGTGCCAGCAGCCCCAGTTCGGATACGCAGTATTTT
J: TRBJ2-3
V: TRBV7-9
D: .
size: .

CDR3: CSANTGFATEAFF
DNA: TGCAGCGCCAACACAGGGTTTGCCACTGAAGCTTTCTTT
J: TRBJ1-1
V: TRBV29-1
D: .
size: .

CDR3: CASSLPQGGTEAFF
DNA: TGCGCCAGCAGCTTGCCCCAAGGGGGAACTGAAGCTTTCTTT
J: TRBJ1-1
V: TRBV5-1
D: .
size: once

CDR3: CASTTSGGTDTQYF
DNA: TGTGCCAGCACCACTAGCGGGGGGACAGATACGCAGTATTTT
J: TRBJ2-3
V: TRBV5-4
D: TRBD2
size: .

CDR3: CASSFAVPGANVLTF
DNA: TGTGCCAGCAGCTTCGCGGTCCCTGGGGCCAACGTCCTGACTTTC
J: TRBJ2-6
V: TRBV7-9
D: .
size: .

CDR3: CASSSGAEGNTIYF
DNA: TGTGCCAGCAGCTCAGGAGCGGAGGGAAACACCATATATTTT
J: TRBJ1-3
V: TRBV5-6
D: .
size: .

CDR3: CATSRDGGVGSTEAFF
DNA: TGTGCCACCAGCAGAGATGGGGGGGTGGGATCCACTGAAGCTTTCTTT
J: TRBJ1-1
V: TRBV15
D: .
size: .

CDR3: CASSYDQRGEKLFF
DNA: TGTGCCAGCAGTTACGACCAACGAGGCGAAAAACTGTTTTTT
J: TRBJ1-4
V: TRBV6-5
D: .
size: .

CDR3: CASSRDSLQETQYF
DNA: TGTGCCAGCAGCCGGGACAGCCTTCAAGAGACCCAGTACTTC
J: TRBJ2-5
V: TRBV5-6
D: TRBD1
size: medium-sized

CDR3: CASRPGGTGELFF
DNA: TGTGCCAGCAGGCCGGGGGGGACCGGGGAGCTGTTTTTT
J: TRBJ2-2
V: TRBV14
D: TRBD2
size: .

CDR3: CASSLGSSGVLDTQYF
DNA: TGTGCCAGCAGCTTGGGTTCTAGCGGGGTGTTAGATACGCAGTATTTT
J: TRBJ2-3
V: TRBV7-6
D: TRBD2
size: few

CDR3: CAWRDRAGYTGELFF
DNA: TGTGCCTGGAGAGATCGGGCGGGCTACACCGGGGAGCTGTTTTTT
J: TRBJ2-2
V: TRBV30
D: .
size: .

CDR3: CATNGGAPNQPQHF
DNA: TGTGCCACCAACGGCGGGGCCCCCAATCAGCCCCAGCATTTT
J: TRBJ1-5
V: TRBV10-3
D: .
size: .

CDR3: CASTGQGMGTGELFF
DNA: TGTGCCAGCACCGGACAGGGGATGGGCACCGGGGAGCTGTTTTTT
J: TRBJ2-2
V: TRBV2
D: TRBD1
size: .

CDR3: CASSSTSEAFF
DNA: TGTGCCAGCAGTTCCACAAGTGAAGCTTTCTTT
J: TRBJ1-1
V: TRBV11-1
D: .
size: few